A single sample is the source of the 10 T cell receptor beta chains below, sequenced in a study of OX40 agonist ivuxolimab in advanced cancers. TCRdb keeps only in-frame clones here, not all; method: immunoSEQ multiplex PCR. The table records about 28,000 clones, approximately 88% of them present only once. Sequenced material: CD4+ or CD8+ T cells sorted from blood, taken in a trial of the OX40 agonist ivuxolimab. All receptors derive from an adult with an advanced solid tumor such as melanoma, head and neck, liver or kidney cancer.

The CDR3 region has the DNA TGTGCCAGCAGCTTAGCAGGGGCTGATTATGGCTACACCTTC. Translated, it gives CASSLAGADYGYTF. The genes are TRBV7-8 and TRBJ1-2; tentatively, D is TRBD1 (5 bases). The CDR3 is made up of 14 amino acids. The V gene lost 0 bases and the J gene lost 5 bases, with 10 bases spanning the gap. The germline gives CDR1 SGHVS, CDR2 FQNEAQ. Full variable domain (outside the CDR3, taken from reference TRBV7-8 and TRBJ1-2): GAGVSQSPRYKVAKRGQDVALRCDPISGHVSLFWYQQALGQGPEFLTYFQNEAQLDKSGLPSDRFFAERPEGSVSTLKIQRTQQEDSAVYLCASSLAGADYGYTFGSGTRLTVV.

This chain connects TRBV6-6 to TRBJ2-1; no definite D call. This CDR3 is 15 amino acids long. Germline V gene sequence: CDR1 MNHNY, CDR2 SVGAGI (reference sequence). The V gene lost 0 bases and the J gene lost 2 bases, with 8 bases spanning the gap. The CDR3 loop is CASSYSGSAYNEQFF. CDR3 DNA: TGTGCCAGCAGTTACTCCGGGTCCGCCTACAATGAGCAGTTCTTC.

As concerns this clone: Relative to the germline gene, one junction end is altered; a read error may explain this. The rearrangement uses TRBV11-3 and TRBJ2-3, with TRBD2 identical over 9 bases. In germline, CDR1 is SGHNT, CDR2 YENEEA. CDR3 size: 15 residues. The CDR3 sequence: CASSPLGTSTDTQYF. The CDR3 coding sequence is TGTGCCAGCAGCCCTCTCGGGACTAGCACCGATACGCAGTATTTT.

By frequency in the sample, this clone is medium-sized. The chain has TRBV4-3 and TRBJ1-2; D ambiguous. The germline gives CDR1 LGHNA, CDR2 YSLEER. This CDR3 region has 14 residues. V gave up 1 base and J gave up 0 bases, with 6 bases separating them. This CDR3 reads CASSQGVTNYGYTF. The CDR3 coding sequence is TGCGCCAGCAGCCAAGGCGTCACTAACTATGGCTACACCTTC.

This clone has just a few counts. The genes are TRBV28 and TRBJ2-7; either TRBD1 or TRBD2 may supply D (5 bases each). Trimming left V 3 bases short and J 4 bases short, with 13 bases between. Germline-derived CDR1 and CDR2 are MDHEN and SYDVKM. CDR3 length equals 14 residues. DNA of the CDR3: TGTGCCAGCAGTTTCTACGGGACGGGATACGAGCAGTACTTC. Translated, it gives CASSFYGTGYEQYF. Using reference TRBV28 and TRBJ2-7 for the parts outside the CDR3, the full variable domain is DVKVTQSSRYLVKRTGEKVFLECVQDMDHENMFWYRQDPGLGLRLIYFSYDVKMKEKGDIPEGYSVSREKKERFSLILESASTNQTSMYLCASSFYGTGYEQYFGPGTRLTVT.

This chain links TRBV4-1 with TRBJ1-4; D might be TRBD1 (5 bases). CDR1 and CDR2 (germline): MGHRA, YSYEKL. With 8 bases removed from V and 7 bases from J, the gap between germline ends came to 17 bases. The CDR3 is made up of 14 amino acids. The CDR3 nucleotides read TGCGCCAGCGGGGCCGTGACCGGTGGTGAAAAACTGTTTTTT. Protein: CASGAVTGGEKLFF.

V usage is TRBV6-4 and J usage is TRBJ2-2, with 7 bases that match TRBD2. V trimming: 6 bases; J trimming: 0 bases; junction bases outside the gene matches: 4. CDR1 is MRHNA and CDR2 is SNTAGT in the germline V gene. CDR3 length equals 15 residues. The CDR3 nucleotides read TGTGCCAGCAGGTGGGGGGGGACGAACACCGGGGAGCTGTTTTTT. Translated, it gives CASRWGGTNTGELFF.

The chain recombines TRBV6-1 with TRBJ2-7; TRBD2 might be the D (5 bases). The CDR3 is made up of 14 amino acids. Germline V gene lookup returns CDR1 MNHNS and CDR2 SASEGT. V lost 2 bases and J lost 4, with 12 bases in between. The CDR3 DNA follows: TGTGCCAGCAGTGAATGGCCGGGGTCTTACGAGCAGTACTTC. It translates to CASSEWPGSYEQYF.

This rearrangement joins TRBV5-1 to TRBJ2-7, with D possibly being TRBD2 (7 bases). The CDR3 covers 18 residues. Germline values: CDR1 SGHRS, CDR2 YFSETQ. V was clipped by 0 bases and J by 3 bases, with 22 bases between them. The DNA of the CDR3 is TGCGCCAGCAGCTTGGCCGGTCGGGGGCTAGCGGACCACTACGAGCAGTACTTC. It is translated as CASSLAGRGLADHYEQYF.

This rearrangement joins TRBV30 to TRBJ1-2; TRBD1 might be the D (5 bases). V lost 1 base, J lost 3 bases, and 18 bases lay in between. Germline CDR1 reads GTSNPN; CDR2 reads SVGIG (reference sequence). The CDR3 is 16 residues long. The chain's CDR3 is CAWSGGFDRWDYGYTF. Written as DNA, the CDR3 is TGTGCCTGGAGTGGGGGCTTTGATCGCTGGGACTATGGCTACACCTTC.